A selection of T cell receptor beta chains follows, all from one sample in a study of blood T cell repertoires in COVID-19. Assay used: immunoSEQ multiplex PCR; TCRdb lists only in-frame clones, some missing. Of 150,000 to 200,000 clones listed, 86% are singletons. The sample taken for sequencing was peripheral blood. These receptors all come from a woman in her thirties with active or convalescent COVID-19. Each CDR3 is given with its conserved first and last residue. D genes are given only for firm matches. Not all rows give a size; the values are once, few, many and, for expanded clones, a class.

d_call: TRBD2; j_call: TRBJ2-2; clone_size: -; v_call: TRBV19; cdr3_nt: TGTGCCAGTAGTTTTCCGGGGGGGTCGAACACCGGGGAGCTGTTTTTT; cdr3_aa: CASSFPGGSNTGELFF
d_call: -; j_call: TRBJ1-2; clone_size: -; v_call: TRBV13; cdr3_nt: TGTGCCAGCAGCCGGGTCCCTCGAGGGAGGAACTATGGCTACACCTTC; cdr3_aa: CASSRVPRGRNYGYTF
d_call: TRBD1; j_call: TRBJ2-5; clone_size: once; v_call: TRBV6-5; cdr3_nt: TGTGCCAGCAGTACAGGGGATTTGAAGACCCAGTACTTC; cdr3_aa: CASSTGDLKTQYF
d_call: TRBD1; j_call: TRBJ1-1; clone_size: -; v_call: TRBV5-4; cdr3_nt: TGTGCCAGCAGCTCCAATAGGGGGCCCACTGAAGCTTTCTTT; cdr3_aa: CASSSNRGPTEAFF
d_call: -; j_call: TRBJ2-5; clone_size: -; v_call: TRBV2; cdr3_nt: TGTGCCAGCAATTACAGCCCGGTGGTTCAAGAGACCCAGTACTTC; cdr3_aa: CASNYSPVVQETQYF
d_call: -; j_call: TRBJ1-5; clone_size: -; v_call: TRBV23-1; cdr3_nt: TGCGCCAGCAGTCCCCGGGGGGTAGATCAGCCCCAGCATTTT; cdr3_aa: CASSPRGVDQPQHF
d_call: -; j_call: TRBJ1-6; clone_size: -; v_call: TRBV28; cdr3_nt: TGTGCCAGCAGTTTCCCCCGGCAGGGTCGTAATTCACCCCTCCACTTT; cdr3_aa: CASSFPRQGRNSPLHF
d_call: -; j_call: TRBJ2-5; clone_size: -; v_call: TRBV7-9; cdr3_nt: TGTGCCTTACAGGGATCGGTGCCGGGAGAGACCCAGTACTTC; cdr3_aa: CALQGSVPGETQYF
d_call: -; j_call: TRBJ1-2; clone_size: -; v_call: TRBV5-1; cdr3_nt: TGCGCCAGCAGCTTGAATGTGCAGGGCTATGGCTACACCTTC; cdr3_aa: CASSLNVQGYGYTF
d_call: TRBD2; j_call: TRBJ2-7; clone_size: -; v_call: TRBV19; cdr3_nt: TGTGCCAGCCAATTGAGGAGCGGGGGGGGCTACGAGCAGTACTTC; cdr3_aa: CASQLRSGGGYEQYF
d_call: -; j_call: TRBJ1-1; clone_size: -; v_call: TRBV6-1; cdr3_nt: TGTGCCAGCAGTGAATCCAGGGCATTGAACACTGAAGCTTTCTTT; cdr3_aa: CASSESRALNTEAFF
d_call: TRBD1; j_call: TRBJ1-1; clone_size: -; v_call: TRBV6-6; cdr3_nt: TGTGCCAGCAGCCAGGGGGCGAGGGTCACTGAAGCTTTCTTT; cdr3_aa: CASSQGARVTEAFF
d_call: TRBD1; j_call: TRBJ1-6; clone_size: once; v_call: TRBV19; cdr3_nt: TGTGCCAGTAGGGCTACCGGGACAGGGGTTAATTCACCCCTCCACTTT; cdr3_aa: CASRATGTGVNSPLHF
d_call: -; j_call: TRBJ1-2; clone_size: -; v_call: TRBV21-1; cdr3_nt: TGTGCCAGCAGCAAAGGAGGCCCACCACACTATGGCTACACCTTC; cdr3_aa: CASSKGGPPHYGYTF
d_call: -; j_call: TRBJ2-5; clone_size: -; v_call: TRBV11-2; cdr3_nt: TGTGCCAGCAGCTTAGTCCCGCCCCTGCGCGATCACCAAGAGACCCAGTACTTC; cdr3_aa: CASSLVPPLRDHQETQYF